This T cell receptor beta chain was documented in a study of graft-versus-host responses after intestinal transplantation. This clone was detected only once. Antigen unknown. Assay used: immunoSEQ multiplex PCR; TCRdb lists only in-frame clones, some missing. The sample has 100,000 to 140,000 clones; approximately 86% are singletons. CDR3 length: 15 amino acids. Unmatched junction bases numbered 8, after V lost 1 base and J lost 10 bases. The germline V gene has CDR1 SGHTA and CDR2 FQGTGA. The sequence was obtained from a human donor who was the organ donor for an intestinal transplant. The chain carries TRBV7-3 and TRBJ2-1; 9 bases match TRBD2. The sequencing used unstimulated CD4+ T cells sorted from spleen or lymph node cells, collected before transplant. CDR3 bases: TGTGCCAGCAGCTTAAGGATAGCGGGGGCGGAAGAGCAGTTCTTC. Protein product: CASSLRIAGAEEQFF.